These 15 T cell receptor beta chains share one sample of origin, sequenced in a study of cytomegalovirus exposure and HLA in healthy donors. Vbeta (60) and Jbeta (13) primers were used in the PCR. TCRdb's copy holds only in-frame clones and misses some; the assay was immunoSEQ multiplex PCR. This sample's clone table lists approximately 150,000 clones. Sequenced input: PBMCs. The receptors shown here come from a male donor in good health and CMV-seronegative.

The DNA of the CDR3 is TGTGCCTGGAGCATGACAGGGAACACTGAAGCTTTCTTT. This sequence encodes CAWSMTGNTEAFF. The rearrangement links TRBV30 to TRBJ1-1, with TRBD1 as a possible D gene (6 bases). Germline V gives CDR1 GTSNPN, CDR2 SVGIG (reference sequence). The CDR3 is 13 residues long. Trimming stripped 3 bases from V and 1 base from J, with 9 bases between. Full variable domain (missing parts from reference TRBV30 and TRBJ1-1): SQTIHQWPATLVQPVGSPLSLECTVEGTSNPNLYWYRQAAGRGLQLLFYSVGIGQISSEVPQNLSASRPQDRQFILSSKKLLLSDSGFYLCAWSMTGNTEAFFGQGTRLTVV.

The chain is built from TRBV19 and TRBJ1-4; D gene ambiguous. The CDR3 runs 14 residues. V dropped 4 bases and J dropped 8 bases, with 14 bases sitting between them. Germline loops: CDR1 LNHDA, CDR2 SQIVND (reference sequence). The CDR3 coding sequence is TGTGCCAGTAGTACCTGGTTGGCGGCCGAAAAACTGTTTTTT. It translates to CASSTWLAAEKLFF.

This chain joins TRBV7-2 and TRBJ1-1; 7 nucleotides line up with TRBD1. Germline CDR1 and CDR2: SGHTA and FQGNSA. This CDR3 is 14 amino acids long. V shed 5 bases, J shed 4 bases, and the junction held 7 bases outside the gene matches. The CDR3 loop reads CASSARGQGTEAFF. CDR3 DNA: TGTGCCAGCAGCGCGAGGGGGCAGGGCACTGAAGCTTTCTTT.

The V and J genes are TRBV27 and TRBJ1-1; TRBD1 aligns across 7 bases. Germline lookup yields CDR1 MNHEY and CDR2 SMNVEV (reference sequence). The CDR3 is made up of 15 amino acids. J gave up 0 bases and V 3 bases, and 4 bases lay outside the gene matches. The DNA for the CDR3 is TGTGCCAGCAGTTTGCCGGGACAGATGAACACTGAAGCTTTCTTT. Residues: CASSLPGQMNTEAFF.

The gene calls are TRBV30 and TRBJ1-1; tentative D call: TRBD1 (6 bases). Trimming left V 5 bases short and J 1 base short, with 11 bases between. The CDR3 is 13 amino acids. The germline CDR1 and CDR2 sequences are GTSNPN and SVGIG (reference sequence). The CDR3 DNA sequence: TGTGCCTGGGTCCACAGGGAGAACACTGAAGCTTTCTTT. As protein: CAWVHRENTEAFF.

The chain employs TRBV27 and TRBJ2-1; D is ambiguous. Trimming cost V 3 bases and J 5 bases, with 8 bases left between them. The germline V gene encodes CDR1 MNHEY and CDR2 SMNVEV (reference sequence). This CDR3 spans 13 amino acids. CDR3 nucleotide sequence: TGTGCCAGCAGTTTCGGAGTAAACAATGAGCAGTTCTTC. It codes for CASSFGVNNEQFF.

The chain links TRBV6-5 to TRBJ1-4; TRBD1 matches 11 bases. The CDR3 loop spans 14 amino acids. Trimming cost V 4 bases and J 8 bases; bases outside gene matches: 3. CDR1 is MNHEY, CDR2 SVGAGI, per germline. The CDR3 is CASSWTGGREKLFF. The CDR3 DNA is TGTGCCAGCAGTTGGACAGGGGGCCGAGAAAAACTGTTTTTT.

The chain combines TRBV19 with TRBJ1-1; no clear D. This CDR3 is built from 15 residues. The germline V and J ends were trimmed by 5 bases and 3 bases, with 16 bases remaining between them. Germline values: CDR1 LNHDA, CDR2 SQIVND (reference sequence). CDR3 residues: CASSLNGESYTEAFF. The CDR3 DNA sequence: TGTGCCAGTAGTCTTAACGGGGAGAGCTACACTGAAGCTTTCTTT.

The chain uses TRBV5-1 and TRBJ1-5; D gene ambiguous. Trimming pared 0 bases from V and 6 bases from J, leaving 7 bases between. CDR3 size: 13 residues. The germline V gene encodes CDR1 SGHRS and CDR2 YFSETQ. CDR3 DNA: TGCGCCAGCAGCTTGGGAGAAGCTCAGCCCCAGCATTTT. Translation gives CASSLGEAQPQHF.

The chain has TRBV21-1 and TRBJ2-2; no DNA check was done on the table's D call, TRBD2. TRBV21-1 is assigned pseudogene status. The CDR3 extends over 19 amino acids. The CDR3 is CASSKSGISVGSCTGELFF. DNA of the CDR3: TGTGCCAGCAGCAAAAGCGGCATTTCGGTCGGGAGCTGCACCGGGGAGCTGTTTTTT.

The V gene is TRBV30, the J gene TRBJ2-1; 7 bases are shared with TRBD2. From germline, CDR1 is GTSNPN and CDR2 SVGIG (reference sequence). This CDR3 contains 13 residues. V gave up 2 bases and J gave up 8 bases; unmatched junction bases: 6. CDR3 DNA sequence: TGTGCCTGGAGTAAGGCTAGCGGTTATGAGCAGTTCTTC. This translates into CAWSKASGYEQFF.

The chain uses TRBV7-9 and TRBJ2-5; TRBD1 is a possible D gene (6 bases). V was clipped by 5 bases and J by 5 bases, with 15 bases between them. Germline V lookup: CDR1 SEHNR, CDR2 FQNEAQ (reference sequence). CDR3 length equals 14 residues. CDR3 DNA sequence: TGTGCCAGCAGCACAGGGACGGGTAGGGAGACCCAGTACTTC. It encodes CASSTGTGRETQYF.

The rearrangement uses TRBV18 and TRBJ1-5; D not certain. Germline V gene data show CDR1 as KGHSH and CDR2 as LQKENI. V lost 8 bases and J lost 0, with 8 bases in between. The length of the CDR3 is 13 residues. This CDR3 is CASALYSNQPQHF. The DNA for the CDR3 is TGTGCCAGCGCCCTATATAGCAATCAGCCCCAGCATTTT.

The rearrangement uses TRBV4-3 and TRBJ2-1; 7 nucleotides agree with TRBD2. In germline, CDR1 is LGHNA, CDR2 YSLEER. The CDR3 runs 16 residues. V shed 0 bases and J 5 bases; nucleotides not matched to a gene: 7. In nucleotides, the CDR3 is TGCGCCAGCAGCCAAGAAACCTGGGACTATAACAATGAGCAGTTCTTC. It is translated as CASSQETWDYNNEQFF.

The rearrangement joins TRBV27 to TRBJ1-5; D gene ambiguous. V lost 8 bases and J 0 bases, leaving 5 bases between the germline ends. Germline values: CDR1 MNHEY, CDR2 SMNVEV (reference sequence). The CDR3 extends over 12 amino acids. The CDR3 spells CASGNSNQPQHF. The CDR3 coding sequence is TGTGCCAGCGGCAATAGCAATCAGCCCCAGCATTTT.